One and the same sample provided the 17 T cell receptor beta chains below, sequenced in a study of T cell responses to AZD1222 COVID-19 vaccine. Clones were sequenced by immunoSEQ multiplex PCR, and TCRdb holds only the in-frame ones, with some missing. The repertoire holds about 200,000 clones, with approximately 94% as singletons. This specimen consisted of peripheral blood, obtained 28 days after the second dose of the MenACWY control vaccine. All receptors come from an adult who received the MenACWY meningococcal vaccine as a control.

The rearrangement links TRBV27 to TRBJ2-7; D perhaps matches TRBD1 (6 bases). CDR3 length: 16 amino acids. The V end was cut by 8 bases, the J end by 6 bases, with 26 bases between. Germline CDR1 reads MNHEY; CDR2 reads SMNVEV (reference sequence). CDR3 bases: TGTGCCAGCGGGGTATTGGGGGCAGTATCTCTCGGCGAGCAGTACTTC. It is translated as CASGVLGAVSLGEQYF.

The J gene is TRBJ1-1, the V gene TRBV28; 9 nucleotides match TRBD1. The CDR3 is 15 residues long. Germline assignment: CDR1 MDHEN and CDR2 SYDVKM. V dropped 3 bases and J dropped 4; count of bases not matched to a gene: 6. The CDR3 DNA reads as TGTGCCAGCAGTTTCTCGACAGGGGGTTCCACTGAAGCTTTCTTT. Its protein is CASSFSTGGSTEAFF.

The chain joins TRBV5-6 to TRBJ2-3; TRBD2 matches 10 bases. The CDR3 sequence is 17 residues long. Looked up from germline, CDR1 is SGHDT and CDR2 is YYEEEE. The V and J ends lost 0 bases and 13 bases, in that order; junction bases with no gene match: 17. As DNA, the CDR3 is TGTGCCAGCAGCTTGGCACTAGCGGGAAGAGCGGGATCTCGGAAGTATTTT. Residues: CASSLALAGRAGSRKYF.

This chain links TRBV7-9 with TRBJ1-1; D is ambiguous. V gave up 7 bases and J gave up 5 bases, with 17 bases separating them. The V gene's germline CDR1 is SEHNR and CDR2 FQNEAQ (reference sequence). The CDR3 loop spans 14 amino acids. For the CDR3, the DNA is TGTGCCAGCAACCGCCAAGCCATGGGGACTGAAGCTTTCTTT. This gives the protein CASNRQAMGTEAFF.

In nucleotides, the CDR3 is TGTGCCAGCAGTGACGGGACCGGCATCGCCCAAGAGACCCAGTACTTC. Translating gives CASSDGTGIAQETQYF. V is TRBV5-8 and J is TRBJ2-5; D may be TRBD1 or TRBD2 (5 bases each). Trimming removed 5 bases from V and 1 base from J, with 18 bases in between. There are 16 residues in the CDR3. Germline CDR1 and CDR2: SGHTS and YDEGEE.

V usage is TRBV19 and J usage is TRBJ1-6; 8 bases line up with TRBD1. The CDR3 loop spans 16 amino acids. J lost 6 bases, V lost 4 bases, and 8 bases had no gene match. Germline CDR1 reads LNHDA; CDR2 reads SQIVND (reference sequence). This CDR3 reads CASSSGTGGGNSPLHF. CDR3 nucleotides: TGTGCCAGTAGTAGTGGGACAGGTGGAGGTAATTCACCCCTCCACTTT.

V usage is TRBV12-3 or TRBV12-4 and J usage is TRBJ2-1; D may be TRBD2 (6 bases). V dropped 1 base and J dropped 10 bases, with 8 bases sitting between them. The CDR3 runs 12 residues. The CDR3 coding sequence is TGTGCCAGCAGTTTAGGCGGGGCCGAGCAGTTCTTC. It specifies CASSLGGAEQFF.

This rearrangement joins TRBV7-9 to TRBJ1-2, with D unresolved. With 3 bases removed from V and 8 bases from J, the gap between germline ends came to 19 bases. CDR3 size: 15 residues. From germline, CDR1 is SEHNR and CDR2 FQNEAQ (reference sequence). For the CDR3, the DNA is TGTGCCAGCAGCTTTCTACCAGCCACCCTCGGGGGCTACACCTTC. Protein: CASSFLPATLGGYTF.

This clone was observed a few times. The chain employs TRBV4-3 and TRBJ2-1; 8 bases are shared with TRBD2. This CDR3 comprises 16 residues. The germline CDR1 and CDR2 sequences are LGHNA and YSLEER. V gave up 1 base and J gave up 7 bases; unmatched junction bases: 9. CDR3 nucleotides: TGCGCCAGCAGCCAAGTAGGAGCGGGAGCGATAAATGAGCAGTTCTTC. Protein: CASSQVGAGAINEQFF.

The chain has TRBV6-5 and TRBJ2-1; D gene ambiguous. Trimming pared 2 bases from V and 3 bases from J, leaving 8 bases between. This CDR3 region has 14 residues. The germline CDR1 and CDR2 sequences are MNHEY and SVGAGI. CDR3 region: CASSYGAVYNEQFF. Here the CDR3 DNA reads TGTGCCAGCAGTTACGGTGCGGTCTACAATGAGCAGTTCTTC.

The gene calls are TRBV27 and TRBJ1-2, with 10 bases identical to TRBD1. CDR1 is MNHEY, CDR2 SMNVEV, per germline (reference sequence). There are 17 residues in the CDR3. Losses at the gene ends were 6 bases for V and 3 bases for J; bases not matched to a gene: 13. The CDR3 DNA reads as TGTGCCAGCAGCGGTCGAACCGGGACAGGGGTAGACTATGGCTACACCTTC. Amino acids: CASSGRTGTGVDYGYTF.

CDR3 region: CASSWTAGASYEQYF. The DNA for the CDR3 is TGCGCCAGCAGCTGGACTGCGGGGGCCTCCTACGAGCAGTACTTC. The chain couples TRBV5-1 to TRBJ2-7, with a weak D call TRBD2 (7 bases). The CDR3 is made up of 15 amino acids. The germline V gene encodes CDR1 SGHRS and CDR2 YFSETQ. V was trimmed by 3 bases and J by 0 bases, leaving 13 bases between them.

This chain joins TRBV3-1 (or the pseudogene TRBV3-2) and TRBJ2-2; no definite D call. Trimming took off 3 bases at V and 6 bases at J, with 11 bases between the two ends. The length of the CDR3 is 14 residues. CDR1 is LGHDT and CDR2 is YNNKEL in the germline V gene (reference sequence). This CDR3 reads CASSQALVAGELFF. The CDR3 region has the DNA TGTGCCAGCAGCCAGGCCCTAGTGGCCGGGGAGCTGTTTTTT.

The chain links TRBV11-2 to TRBJ1-5; no clear D. Trimming shortened V by 1 base and J by 5 bases, and 15 bases separated the two germline ends. Looked up from germline, CDR1 is SGHAT and CDR2 is FQNNGV. This CDR3 region has 16 residues. This CDR3 reads CASSLAGAGNHQPQHF. CDR3 DNA: TGTGCCAGCAGCTTAGCGGGTGCGGGGAACCATCAGCCCCAGCATTTT. The full variable domain, with the rest looked up from reference TRBV11-2 and TRBJ1-5, is EAGVAQSPRYKIIEKRQSVAFWCNPISGHATLYWYQQILGQGPKLLIQFQNNGVVDDSQLPKDRFSAERLKGVDSTLKIQPAKLEDSAVYLCASSLAGAGNHQPQHFGDGTRLSIL.

The chain couples TRBV14 to TRBJ2-7; 9 bases agree with TRBD2. Germline V lookup: CDR1 SGHDN, CDR2 FVKESK. V lost 4 bases to trimming and J lost 2 bases; unmatched junction nucleotides: 6. This CDR3 is built from 15 residues. CDR3 in amino acids: CASSPSGRITYEQYF. CDR3 coding DNA: TGTGCCAGCAGCCCGAGCGGGAGGATCACCTACGAGCAGTACTTC.

V and J are TRBV2 and TRBJ2-7, with no clear D. V was trimmed by 6 bases and J by 5 bases, leaving 14 bases between them. Germline V gene sequence: CDR1 SNHLY, CDR2 FYNNEI. The CDR3 length is 13 residues. The CDR3 protein is CASSMGFPNEQYF. Written as DNA, the CDR3 is TGTGCCAGCAGCATGGGGTTCCCTAACGAGCAGTACTTC.

The rearrangement uses TRBV11-3 and TRBJ2-3; 7 positions match TRBD2. J lost 0 bases, V lost 5 bases, and 11 bases had no gene match. The CDR3 contains 17 residues. Germline V lookup: CDR1 SGHNT, CDR2 YENEEA. The CDR3 bases are TGTGCCAGCAGCCCGTCTACTAGCGTTTTTAGCACAGATACGCAGTATTTT. This sequence encodes CASSPSTSVFSTDTQYF.